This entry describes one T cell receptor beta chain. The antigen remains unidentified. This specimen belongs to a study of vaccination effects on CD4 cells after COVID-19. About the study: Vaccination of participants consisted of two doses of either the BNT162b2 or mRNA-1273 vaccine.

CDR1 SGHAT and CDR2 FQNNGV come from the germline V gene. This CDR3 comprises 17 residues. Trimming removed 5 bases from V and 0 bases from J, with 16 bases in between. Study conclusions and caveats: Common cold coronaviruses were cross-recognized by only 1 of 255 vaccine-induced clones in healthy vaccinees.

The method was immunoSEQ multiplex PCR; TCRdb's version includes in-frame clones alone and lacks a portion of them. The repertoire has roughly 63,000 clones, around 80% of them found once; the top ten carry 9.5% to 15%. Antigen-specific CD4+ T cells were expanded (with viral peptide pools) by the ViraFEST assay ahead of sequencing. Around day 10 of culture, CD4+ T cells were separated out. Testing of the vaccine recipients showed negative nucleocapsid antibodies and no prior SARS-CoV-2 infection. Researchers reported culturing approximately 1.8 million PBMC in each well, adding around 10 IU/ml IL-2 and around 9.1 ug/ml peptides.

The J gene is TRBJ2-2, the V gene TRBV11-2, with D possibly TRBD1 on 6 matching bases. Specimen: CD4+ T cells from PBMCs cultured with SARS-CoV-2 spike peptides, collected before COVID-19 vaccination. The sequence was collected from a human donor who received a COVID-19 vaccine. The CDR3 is CASSVQAGTPNTGELFF. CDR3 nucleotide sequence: TGTGCCAGCAGCGTGCAGGCCGGGACACCGAACACCGGGGAGCTGTTTTTT.